This T cell receptor beta chain was profiled in a study of CD8 T cell repertoires and HIV-1 epitope variants. The repertoire was sequenced with immunoSEQ multiplex PCR; TCRdb's copy has only in-frame clones and lacks some. The repertoire holds about 4,800 clones, with roughly two thirds as singletons. General study points: Roughly nine antigen-specific TCR beta clonotypes were found; about 6 seemed cross-reactive to variants.

A word on this clone: Its antigen is not identified.

Trimming took 2 bases from V and 8 from J; bases not matched to a gene: 6. The CDR3 spans 14 residues. The germline CDR1 and CDR2 sequences are MNHEY and SMNVEV (reference sequence). The origin of this receptor is a male donor with HIV. The chain employs TRBV27 and TRBJ2-1; 7 positions match TRBD2. The sequenced sample was cultured CD8+ T cells derived from PBMCs. As DNA, the CDR3 is TGTGCCAGCAGTTTAGGTGGGAGGGCCGATGAGCAGTTCTTC. It encodes CASSLGGRADEQFF.